Presented here are 31 T cell receptor beta chains from one specimen sequenced in a study of preoperative IRX-2 immunotherapy in early breast cancer. TCRdb's table, derived via immunoSEQ multiplex PCR, lists solely in-frame clones and lacks some. The sample holds approximately 30,000 clones, around 92% seen once. Treatment meaning: preoperative locoregional IRX-2 cytokine immunotherapy. Here the sequenced sample was tumor tissue, taken after IRX-2 immunotherapy. The origin of the receptors is a human donor with breast cancer.

V is TRBV7-1 and J is TRBJ1-4; D perhaps matches TRBD1 (5 bases). TRBV7-1 is identified as an open reading frame with a role that is uncertain. V gave up 4 bases and J gave up 5 bases, with 26 bases separating them. The length of the CDR3 is 19 residues. The CDR3 coding sequence is TGTGCCAGCAGCTTGAACGGGGCAAGCTTCAGAACATCCAATGAAAAACTGTTTTTT. This sequence encodes CASSLNGASFRTSNEKLFF.

The rearrangement joins TRBV5-1 to TRBJ1-3; D perhaps matches TRBD1 (6 bases). Trimming pared 4 bases from V and 0 bases from J, leaving 14 bases between. This CDR3 contains 16 residues. The germline gives CDR1 SGHRS, CDR2 YFSETQ. This CDR3 is CASSTMGQVSGNTIYF. The CDR3 nucleotides read TGCGCCAGCAGCACGATGGGACAAGTCTCTGGAAACACCATATATTTT. Full variable domain (missing parts from reference TRBV5-1 and TRBJ1-3): KAGVTQTPRYLIKTRGQQVTLSCSPISGHRSVSWYQQTPGQGLQFLFEYFSETQRNKGNFPGRFSGRQFSNSRSEMNVSTLELGDSALYLCASSTMGQVSGNTIYFGEGSWLTVV.

CDR3 sequence reads: CSVWDRGGGNTIYF. DNA of the CDR3: TGCAGCGTCTGGGACAGGGGAGGTGGAAACACCATATATTTT. The chain employs TRBV29-1 and TRBJ1-3, with 10 bases lining up with TRBD1. V dropped 6 bases and J dropped 3; count of bases not matched to a gene: 5. Germline V gives CDR1 SQVTM, CDR2 ANQGSEA. CDR3 length: 14 amino acids.

The chain links TRBV6-8 to TRBJ2-5; D perhaps matches TRBD2 (6 bases). Germline assignment: CDR1 MNHGY and CDR2 SAAAGT. V lost 8 bases and J 2 bases, leaving 15 bases between the germline ends. The CDR3 extends over 14 amino acids. The CDR3: CASGMKTRQETQYF. The CDR3 DNA follows: TGTGCCAGCGGTATGAAGACTAGGCAAGAGACCCAGTACTTC.

The chain employs TRBV29-1 and TRBJ1-1; D might be TRBD1 (5 bases). Germline-derived CDR1 and CDR2 are SQVTM and ANQGSEA. CDR3 length equals 13 residues. Trimming took 4 bases from V and 5 from J, leaving 14 bases between them. The CDR3 reads CSVGGYGGTEAFF. DNA for the CDR3: TGCAGCGTTGGCGGGTACGGGGGGACTGAAGCTTTCTTT.

The chain employs TRBV5-1 and TRBJ1-2, with no clear D. V dropped 2 bases and J dropped 4 bases, with 12 bases sitting between them. Germline CDR1 reads SGHRS; CDR2 reads YFSETQ. The CDR3 covers 14 residues. The CDR3 loop is CASSFEGALYGYTF. The CDR3 DNA reads TGCGCCAGCAGCTTCGAGGGAGCGCTCTATGGCTACACCTTC. The complete variable domain, with remaining parts taken from reference TRBV5-1 and TRBJ1-2, reads KAGVTQTPRYLIKTRGQQVTLSCSPISGHRSVSWYQQTPGQGLQFLFEYFSETQRNKGNFPGRFSGRQFSNSRSEMNVSTLELGDSALYLCASSFEGALYGYTFGSGTRLTVV.

The chain couples TRBV1 to TRBJ1-2. TRBV1 is tagged as a pseudogene. This CDR3 contains 14 residues. CDR3 sequence: CASSRVSPRDGYTF. The CDR3 nucleotides are TGCGCCAGCAGCCGAGTGAGCCCCAGAGATGGCTACACCTTC.

The rearrangement uses TRBV11-3 and TRBJ2-3; 9 positions match TRBD1. CDR3 size: 15 residues. The V gene end was trimmed by 8 bases and the J gene end by 4 bases; junction bases not matched to a gene: 10. CDR1 is SGHNT and CDR2 is YENEEA in the germline V gene. The CDR3: CASGPRTGVPDTQYF. CDR3 sequence (DNA): TGTGCCAGCGGGCCAAGGACAGGGGTACCAGATACGCAGTATTTT.

There are a few counts of this clone. V and J are TRBV6-8 and TRBJ1-1; TRBD1 aligns across 7 bases. The junction had 8 bases not matched to a gene; V was cut back by 6 bases and J by 1 base. Germline assignment: CDR1 MNHGY and CDR2 SAAAGT. This CDR3 contains 15 residues. CDR3 coding DNA: TGTGCCAGCAGGTACAGGGGACTAGGGAACACTGAAGCTTTCTTT. It yields the protein CASRYRGLGNTEAFF.

This clone has only one observation. The J gene is TRBJ1-5, the V gene TRBV11-3, with D uncertain. The V gene lost 5 bases and the J gene lost 1 base, with 9 bases spanning the gap. The CDR3 is 14 amino acids. Germline V gene data show CDR1 as SGHNT and CDR2 as YENEEA. CDR3 bases: TGTGCCAGCAGCCTCTCACCGAGCAATCAGCCCCAGCATTTT. Translation gives CASSLSPSNQPQHF.

This chain uses TRBV11-3 with TRBJ2-3; D gene uncertain. The V end lost 5 bases, the J end lost 2 bases, and 14 bases lay between the germline ends. Germline-derived CDR1 and CDR2 are SGHNT and YENEEA. This CDR3 is 15 amino acids long. Here the CDR3 reads CASSPPQTLTDTQYF. CDR3 sequence (DNA): TGTGCCAGCAGCCCGCCCCAGACCCTCACAGATACGCAGTATTTT.

This clone occurred once. The chain joins TRBV23-1 to TRBJ1-1, with a tentative D call TRBD1 (6 bases). TRBV23-1 is placed among ORFs of uncertain function. The V end was cut by 6 bases, the J end by 5 bases, with 22 bases between. This CDR3 comprises 16 residues. CDR3 sequence: CASSQDPAGGRTEAFF. In DNA, the CDR3 is TGCGCCAGCAGCCAAGACCCCGCCGGGGGCAGGACTGAAGCTTTCTTT.

V is TRBV11-3 and J is TRBJ2-5; no clear D gene. The V end was cut by 0 bases, the J end by 3 bases, with 17 bases between. The V gene's germline CDR1 is SGHNT and CDR2 YENEEA. This CDR3 has 17 residues. The CDR3 DNA follows: TGTGCCAGCAGCTTAGATCCCCCAGGTGTCGCCAAAGAGACCCAGTACTTC. Amino acids: CASSLDPPGVAKETQYF.

This clone appeared a single time. This rearrangement joins TRBV19 to TRBJ1-5; D unclear. CDR1 is LNHDA and CDR2 is SQIVND in the germline V gene (reference sequence). The CDR3 totals 15 residues. The V gene lost 4 bases and the J gene lost 3 bases, with 13 bases spanning the gap. The CDR3 DNA follows: TGTGCCAGTAGTACGTTCCGGGCCGACAATCAGCCCCAGCATTTT. Translated: CASSTFRADNQPQHF.

The sample holds one count of this clone. The genes are TRBV19 and TRBJ1-3; no clear D gene. Trimming removed 3 bases from V and 1 base from J, with 7 bases in between. Germline values: CDR1 LNHDA, CDR2 SQIVND (reference sequence). CDR3 size: 14 residues. CDR3 in DNA: TGTGCCAGTAGTATTGGAAGTTCTGGAAACACCATATATTTT. This sequence encodes CASSIGSSGNTIYF.

The chain is built from TRBV12-5 and TRBJ1-4; TRBD1 matches at 7 bases. Germline CDR1 reads LGHNT; CDR2 reads FRNRAP. This CDR3 is 17 amino acids long. The trim removed 6 bases at V and 2 bases at J, leaving 12 bases unmatched. The CDR3 DNA follows: TGTGCTAGTGGAATTGAAGGGGGCGAAATCACTAATGAAAAACTGTTTTTT. As protein: CASGIEGGEITNEKLFF.

This rearrangement joins TRBV5-1 to TRBJ2-5; no clear D gene. Trimming took 2 bases from V and 2 from J, leaving 10 bases between them. The CDR3 totals 14 residues. Germline values: CDR1 SGHRS, CDR2 YFSETQ. The chain's CDR3 is CASSLAGSQETQYF. DNA of the CDR3: TGCGCCAGCAGCTTAGCCGGCTCTCAAGAGACCCAGTACTTC.

The chain combines TRBV18 with TRBJ1-4, with D possibly being TRBD1 (5 bases). Trimming took 3 bases from V and 3 from J, leaving 17 bases between them. The CDR3 spans 17 residues. Germline lookup yields CDR1 KGHSH and CDR2 LQKENI. The CDR3 spells CASSPHKVGASNEKLFF. For the CDR3, the DNA is TGTGCCAGCTCACCCCACAAGGTTGGGGCTTCTAATGAAAAACTGTTTTTT.

The V gene is TRBV19, the J gene TRBJ1-5; D is possibly TRBD1 (5 bases). The CDR3 loop spans 16 amino acids. Per germline, CDR1 LNHDA and CDR2 SQIVND (reference sequence). Trimming pared 3 bases from V and 1 base from J, leaving 13 bases between. The CDR3 loop reads CASSMVGTVSNQPQHF. The DNA for the CDR3 is TGTGCCAGTAGTATGGTCGGGACGGTGAGCAATCAGCCCCAGCATTTT.

The chain employs TRBV19 and TRBJ2-5; TRBD1 agrees at 7 bases. Trimming took 5 bases from V and 3 from J; bases not matched to a gene: 27. Germline CDR1 is LNHDA and CDR2 is SQIVND (reference sequence). The CDR3 spans 21 residues. CDR3: CASSPGNPRLSLSQGEETQYF. The CDR3 DNA follows: TGTGCCAGTAGTCCGGGCAATCCGAGACTTTCCTTGAGCCAGGGGGAAGAGACCCAGTACTTC.

This clone was seen more than once but under ten times. The chain links TRBV7-6 to TRBJ2-1; TRBD2 aligns across 8 bases. J was trimmed by 6 bases and V by 1 base; bases with no gene match: 11. The CDR3 totals 17 residues. CDR1 and CDR2 (germline): SGHVS, FNYEAQ. The CDR3: CASSLGLGTSRPNEQFF. In DNA form, the CDR3 reads TGTGCCAGCAGCTTAGGGCTGGGGACTAGTCGTCCCAATGAGCAGTTCTTC.

This clone came up once. The V and J genes are TRBV6-8 and TRBJ1-2, with TRBD1 matching over 8 bases. The CDR3 totals 14 residues. The germline gives CDR1 MNHGY, CDR2 SAAAGT. The junction had 7 bases not matched to a gene; V was cut back by 5 bases and J by 5 bases. The CDR3 sequence: CASSDRGWVYGYTF. The CDR3 region has the DNA TGTGCCAGCAGTGACAGGGGATGGGTGTATGGCTACACCTTC.

This clone was recorded once. The V call is TRBV6-4, the J call TRBJ2-5; possible D gene TRBD1, 5 bases. The CDR3 covers 12 residues. CDR1 and CDR2 (germline): MRHNA, SNTAGT. The V end was cut by 10 bases, the J end by 4 bases, with 13 bases between. CDR3 in amino acids: CAIREVGETQYF. CDR3 nucleotides: TGTGCCATCAGGGAAGTGGGAGAGACCCAGTACTTC.

This clone was detected only once. The chain recombines TRBV19 with TRBJ1-4; possible D gene TRBD1, 6 bases. The length of the CDR3 is 17 residues. Trimming took 2 bases from V and 1 from J, leaving 14 bases between them. Looked up from germline, CDR1 is LNHDA and CDR2 is SQIVND (reference sequence). The CDR3 DNA follows: TGTGCCAGTAGTATAAAGGGCAGGGGCTTAACTAATGAAAAACTGTTTTTT. Translation gives CASSIKGRGLTNEKLFF.

The V gene is TRBV12-2, the J gene TRBJ2-6; TRBD2 reflects the table's D call only, with no check against the DNA. TRBV12-2 is marked as a pseudogene. The CDR3 has 15 amino acids. The CDR3 coding sequence is TGTGCCACCGCGTATCGGGACTCTGGGGCCAACGTCCTGACTTTC. It yields the protein CATAYRDSGANVLTF.

The chain has TRBV11-3 and TRBJ2-1; 10 bases line up with TRBD2. Trimming at V came to 5 bases and at J to 7 bases, leaving 8 bases not matched to a gene. The CDR3 runs to 15 residues. Germline V gene data show CDR1 as SGHNT and CDR2 as YENEEA. CDR3 sequence reads: CASSQPGLAKNEQFF. In nucleotides, the CDR3 is TGTGCCAGCAGCCAACCGGGACTAGCGAAAAATGAGCAGTTCTTC.

The V gene is TRBV15, the J gene TRBJ1-5; D is uncertain. The CDR3 runs to 15 residues. The germline V and J ends were trimmed by 2 bases and 0 bases, with 8 bases remaining between them. The germline V gene has CDR1 LNHNV and CDR2 YYDKDF (reference sequence). CDR3 coding DNA: TGTGCCACCAGCAGACAACAGCCTAGCAATCAGCCCCAGCATTTT. As protein: CATSRQQPSNQPQHF. Filled out from reference TRBV15 and TRBJ1-5, the complete variable domain reads DAMVIQNPRYQVTQFGKPVTLSCSQTLNHNVMYWYQQKSSQAPKLLFHYYDKDFNNEADTPDNFQSRRPNTSFCFLDIRSPGLGDTAMYLCATSRQQPSNQPQHFGDGTRLSIL.

The gene calls are TRBV19 and TRBJ1-1; 9 bases map to TRBD1. The CDR3 has 15 amino acids. In germline, CDR1 is LNHDA, CDR2 SQIVND (reference sequence). Germline trimming cut 3 bases from V and 6 bases from J; bases unmatched to any gene: 8. CDR3 sequence (DNA): TGTGCCAGTAGTATCATGACAGGGGGTCAACCTGAAGCTTTCTTT. Translating gives CASSIMTGGQPEAFF.

This clone appeared once. This chain joins TRBV6-8 and TRBJ1-1; the D gene is possibly TRBD1 (5 bases). The ends were cut back, 2 bases at V and 0 bases at J, with 7 bases in the middle. CDR1 is MNHGY, CDR2 SAAAGT, per germline. The CDR3 contains 14 residues. The chain's CDR3 is CASSYQGLNTEAFF. As DNA, the CDR3 is TGTGCCAGCAGTTACCAGGGTTTGAACACTGAAGCTTTCTTT.

The V call is TRBV19, the J call TRBJ1-6, with TRBD1 matching 9 bases. Germline CDR1 LNHDA, CDR2 SQIVND (reference sequence). This CDR3 is built from 14 residues. The CDR3, as DNA: TGTGCTTTATTTGGGGACAGGGATAATTCACCCCTCCACTTT. Its protein product is CALFGDRDNSPLHF.

V is TRBV4-1 and J is TRBJ2-5; no clear D gene. Germline V gives CDR1 MGHRA, CDR2 YSYEKL. The V end lost 0 bases, the J end lost 6 bases, and 14 bases lay between the germline ends. The CDR3 totals 15 residues. CDR3 protein: CASSQDAAGGKTQYF. The CDR3 DNA is TGCGCCAGCAGCCAAGATGCCGCCGGTGGAAAGACCCAGTACTTC.